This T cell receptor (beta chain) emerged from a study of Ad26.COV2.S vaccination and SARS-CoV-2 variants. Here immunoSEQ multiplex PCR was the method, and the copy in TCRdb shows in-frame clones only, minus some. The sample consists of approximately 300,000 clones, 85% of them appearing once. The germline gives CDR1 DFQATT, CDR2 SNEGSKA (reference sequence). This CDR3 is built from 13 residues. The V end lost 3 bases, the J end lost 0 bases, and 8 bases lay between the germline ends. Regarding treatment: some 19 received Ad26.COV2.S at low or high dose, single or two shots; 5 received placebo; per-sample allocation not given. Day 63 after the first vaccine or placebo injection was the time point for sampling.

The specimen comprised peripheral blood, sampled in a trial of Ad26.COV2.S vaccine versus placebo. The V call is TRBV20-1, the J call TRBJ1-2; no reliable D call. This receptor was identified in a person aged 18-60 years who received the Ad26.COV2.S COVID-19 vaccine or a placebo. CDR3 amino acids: CSASVITNYGYTF. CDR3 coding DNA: TGCAGTGCTAGTGTGATTACTAACTATGGCTACACCTTC.